A single sample gave rise to the 27 T cell receptor beta chains below, sequenced in a study of blood T cell repertoires in COVID-19. Only in-frame clones appear in the TCRdb table, and some are missing; sequencing was by immunoSEQ multiplex PCR. The sample holds 20,000 to 25,000 clones, around 82% seen once. Input material: peripheral blood. These receptors were collected from a man aged 55 to 70 with active COVID-19.

The genes are TRBV5-6 and TRBJ1-2, with D possibly being TRBD1 (5 bases). The CDR3 length is 13 residues. Germline V lookup: CDR1 SGHDT, CDR2 YYEEEE. Trimming cost V 0 bases and J 8 bases, with 11 bases left between them. CDR3 sequence reads: CASSLAGPSGYTF. In nucleotides, the CDR3 is TGTGCCAGCAGCTTGGCAGGGCCGTCAGGCTACACCTTC.

CDR3 in DNA: TGTGCCACCAGCGGTACCATCGACAGCCCCTACGAGCAGTACTTC. It yields the protein CATSGTIDSPYEQYF. This rearrangement joins TRBV15 to TRBJ2-7; possible D gene TRBD1, 5 bases. This CDR3 comprises 15 residues. Germline V gene sequence: CDR1 LNHNV, CDR2 YYDKDF (reference sequence). V lost 5 bases and J lost 2, with 16 bases in between.

The chain recombines TRBV30 with TRBJ2-7, with 10 bases fitting TRBD1. The trim removed 4 bases at V and 2 bases at J, leaving 2 bases unmatched. The V gene's germline CDR1 is GTSNPN and CDR2 SVGIG (reference sequence). The length of the CDR3 is 13 residues. CDR3 nucleotide sequence: TGTGCCTGGATTGGGACAGGGGCCTACGAGCAGTACTTC. It yields the protein CAWIGTGAYEQYF.

This clone showed up just a few times. The rearrangement links TRBV7-9 to TRBJ2-2; 13 nucleotides line up with TRBD2. V gave up 4 bases and J gave up 5 bases; unmatched junction bases: 7. Germline V gene lookup returns CDR1 SEHNR and CDR2 FQNEAQ (reference sequence). CDR3 length equals 17 residues. CDR3 loop: CASSSRTSGSGTGELFF. In DNA form, the CDR3 reads TGTGCCAGCAGCTCAAGGACTAGCGGGAGTGGAACCGGGGAGCTGTTTTTT.

The gene calls are TRBV5-1 and TRBJ1-2; TRBD1 is a possible D gene (5 bases). Trimming stripped 2 bases from V and 6 bases from J, with 11 bases between. The germline V gene encodes CDR1 SGHRS and CDR2 YFSETQ. The CDR3 runs 13 residues. The CDR3 nucleotides are TGCGCCAGCAGCTTTGGCAGGGCAAATGGCTACACCTTC. Translated, it gives CASSFGRANGYTF.

The chain is built from TRBV9 and TRBJ2-4, with TRBD2 identical over 9 bases. V was pared by 5 bases and J by 9 bases, with 27 bases of the junction left unmatched. Looked up from germline, CDR1 is SGDLS and CDR2 is YYNGEE. This CDR3 has 20 amino acids. CDR3 region: CASRASGTYKVLPSESIQYF. The CDR3 nucleotides read TGTGCCAGCAGGGCTAGCGGGACGTATAAGGTCCTACCCAGTGAAAGCATTCAGTACTTC.

The chain uses TRBV7-6 and TRBJ2-3; 7 nucleotides match TRBD2. The CDR3 is made up of 16 amino acids. V was clipped by 1 base and J by 1 base; unmatched bases: 5. Germline V lookup: CDR1 SGHVS, CDR2 FNYEAQ. The CDR3 spells CASSLVAGEGTDTQYF. The CDR3 DNA is TGTGCCAGCAGCTTAGTGGCGGGAGAGGGCACAGATACGCAGTATTTT.

V usage is TRBV28 and J usage is TRBJ2-5; 10 nucleotides align to TRBD2. CDR1 and CDR2 (germline): MDHEN, SYDVKM. The V and J ends lost 2 bases and 4 bases, in that order; junction bases with no gene match: 13. The CDR3 has 18 residues. In DNA form, the CDR3 reads TGTGCCAGCAGTTTAAGCTTGGTAGCGGGAGGTTTCCGAGAGACCCAGTACTTC. As protein: CASSLSLVAGGFRETQYF.

V gene TRBV4-1 combines with J gene TRBJ2-5, with 8 bases fitting TRBD2. This CDR3 is 17 amino acids long. V was pared by 6 bases and J by 7 bases, with 19 bases of the junction left unmatched. Germline lookup yields CDR1 MGHRA and CDR2 YSYEKL. This CDR3 is CASRGFSGLGTGGTQYF. In DNA form, the CDR3 reads TGCGCCAGCAGGGGGTTCTCGGGACTAGGGACCGGGGGGACCCAGTACTTC.

The chain joins TRBV5-6 to TRBJ2-3; TRBD1 aligns across 7 bases. CDR3 length: 15 residues. From germline, CDR1 is SGHDT and CDR2 YYEEEE. After removal of 4 bases from V and 2 bases from J, the junction contained 7 bases not matched to a gene. The CDR3: CASSLPGTDTDTQYF. CDR3 in DNA: TGTGCCAGCAGCCTGCCCGGGACAGACACAGATACGCAGTATTTT.

The sample holds one count of this clone. The V and J genes are TRBV7-6 and TRBJ1-1, with 7 bases fitting TRBD1. The CDR3 runs to 15 residues. Germline V gives CDR1 SGHVS, CDR2 FNYEAQ. V lost 5 bases, J lost 0 bases, and 6 bases stayed unmatched. The CDR3 DNA reads as TGTGCCAGCAGCGCCCAGGGGGGCGTGAACACTGAAGCTTTCTTT. It codes for CASSAQGGVNTEAFF. Together with reference TRBV7-6 and TRBJ1-1, the CDR3 gives the full variable domain: GAGVSQSPRYKVTKRGQDVALRCDPISGHVSLYWYRQALGQGPEFLTYFNYEAQQDKSGLPNDRFSAERPEGSISTLTIQRTEQRDSAMYRCASSAQGGVNTEAFFGQGTRLTVV.

V is TRBV28 and J is TRBJ1-5; no clear D. The V end lost 2 bases, the J end lost 7 bases, and 9 bases lay between the germline ends. The length of the CDR3 is 13 residues. Germline assignment: CDR1 MDHEN and CDR2 SYDVKM. CDR3 DNA: TGTGCCAGCAGTTTAATGGGGAGGCAGCCCCAGCATTTT. Amino acid sequence: CASSLMGRQPQHF.

This chain joins TRBV6-1 and TRBJ2-7; tentative D call: TRBD2 (7 bases). In germline, CDR1 is MNHNS, CDR2 SASEGT. This CDR3 has 18 amino acids. V was clipped by 0 bases and J by 2 bases, with 20 bases between them. CDR3 region: CASSEASIGGAQTYEQYF. The CDR3 region has the DNA TGTGCCAGCAGTGAAGCGTCGATTGGGGGGGCTCAAACCTACGAGCAGTACTTC.

By proportion, this clone is medium-sized (0.01 to 0.1%). The chain uses TRBV4-2 and TRBJ2-2, with unresolved D. This CDR3 comprises 15 residues. Germline lookup yields CDR1 LGHNA and CDR2 YNFKEQ. V dropped 3 bases and J dropped 3 bases, with 11 bases sitting between them. CDR3 nucleotide sequence: TGTGCCAGCAGCCAGCAAGCGAGTGACACCGGGGAGCTGTTTTTT. Translating it yields CASSQQASDTGELFF.

J is TRBJ2-2 and V is TRBV5-6, with TRBD1 matching over 10 bases. V was clipped by 4 bases and J by 5 bases; unmatched bases: 5. CDR3 size: 15 residues. Germline V gene sequence: CDR1 SGHDT, CDR2 YYEEEE. The CDR3 here is CASSIDRGRTGELFF. The DNA for the CDR3 is TGTGCCAGCAGCATTGACAGGGGGCGGACCGGGGAGCTGTTTTTT.

In DNA, the CDR3 is TGTGCCAGCATGGGACTAGCGGCAAGCACAGATACGCAGTATTTT. Translated, it gives CASMGLAASTDTQYF. V gene TRBV2 combines with J gene TRBJ2-3, with 11 bases aligning to TRBD2. V trimming: 7 bases; J trimming: 0 bases; junction bases outside the gene matches: 3. Germline V gene sequence: CDR1 SNHLY, CDR2 FYNNEI. The CDR3 sequence is 15 residues long.

This clone was picked up one time. V is TRBV9 and J is TRBJ1-6, with D maybe TRBD1 (5 bases). The CDR3 has 15 residues. V was cut by 2 bases and J by 6 bases, with 12 bases left in between. The V gene's germline CDR1 is SGDLS and CDR2 YYNGEE. This CDR3 is CASSVTWGLNSPLHF. Here the CDR3 DNA reads TGTGCCAGCAGCGTGACCTGGGGACTTAATTCACCCCTCCACTTT. Filled out from reference TRBV9 and TRBJ1-6, the complete variable domain reads DSGVTQTPKHLITATGQRVTLRCSPRSGDLSVYWYQQSLDQGLQFLIQYYNGEERAKGNILERFSAQQFPDLHSELNLSSLELGDSALYFCASSVTWGLNSPLHFGNGTRLTVT.

Turning to this clone: Relative to the germline gene, one junction end is altered; a read error may explain this. The chain combines TRBV7-9 with TRBJ2-5, with 7 bases identical to TRBD2. CDR1 SEHNR and CDR2 FQNEAQ come from the germline V gene (reference sequence). CDR3 size: 14 residues. CDR3 nucleotides: TGTGCCAGCAGCGTAGCAGGGACTACGGAGACCCAGTACTTC. The encoded protein is CASSVAGTTETQYF.

The chain has TRBV6-5 and TRBJ2-5; 7 nucleotides align to TRBD1. CDR1 is MNHEY, CDR2 SVGAGI, per germline. J gave up 5 bases and V 6 bases, and 6 bases lay outside the gene matches. CDR3 length: 13 amino acids. CDR3 sequence reads: CASSLGGGETQYF. For the CDR3, the DNA is TGTGCCAGCAGCCTAGGGGGCGGGGAGACCCAGTACTTC.

The CDR3 DNA is TGTGCCAGTAGCCCCGGGACAGGGGTATTAGATCAGCCCCAGCATTTT. It codes for CASSPGTGVLDQPQHF. The rearrangement joins TRBV19 to TRBJ1-5, with 10 bases matching TRBD1. The CDR3 is 16 amino acids. Germline V gene lookup returns CDR1 LNHDA and CDR2 SQIVND (reference sequence). V dropped 6 bases and J dropped 5; count of bases not matched to a gene: 10.

This chain connects TRBV5-4 to TRBJ2-1; TRBD2 aligns across 8 bases. The CDR3 has 15 residues. Unmatched junction bases numbered 4, after V lost 1 base and J lost 4 bases. Looked up from germline, CDR1 is SGHNT and CDR2 is YYREEE (reference sequence). CDR3 region: CASSLSSSGYNEQFF. CDR3 in DNA: TGTGCCAGCAGCTTGTCGTCTAGCGGGTACAATGAGCAGTTCTTC.

The chain combines TRBV27 with TRBJ1-1; 10 nucleotides match TRBD1. Germline V gene sequence: CDR1 MNHEY, CDR2 SMNVEV (reference sequence). The CDR3 is 15 residues long. V gave up 4 bases and J gave up 0 bases; unmatched junction bases: 2. CDR3 nucleotides: TGTGCCAGCAGTTCCGGGACAGGGGTGAACACTGAAGCTTTCTTT. Translating gives CASSSGTGVNTEAFF.

The chain combines TRBV28 with TRBJ2-1, with 9 bases lining up with TRBD2. There are 16 residues in the CDR3. CDR1 is MDHEN, CDR2 SYDVKM, per germline. The V gene end was trimmed by 3 bases and the J gene end by 7 bases; junction bases not matched to a gene: 10. The CDR3 region has the DNA TGTGCCAGCAGTTTCGGAGGTAGCGGGGGACAAAATGAGCAGTTCTTC. This codes for CASSFGGSGGQNEQFF.

The chain joins TRBV10-2 to TRBJ1-2, with no clear D. This CDR3 is built from 15 residues. Between the trimmed V and J ends, which lost 0 bases and 0 bases, there was a span of 8 bases. From germline, CDR1 is WSHSY and CDR2 SAAADI. In DNA, the CDR3 is TGCGCCAGCAGTGAGTCTTACAGAGCTAACTATGGCTACACCTTC. It yields the protein CASSESYRANYGYTF.

This chain uses TRBV6-5 with TRBJ2-1; 10 positions agree with TRBD2. This CDR3 is built from 15 residues. Germline V gives CDR1 MNHEY, CDR2 SVGAGI. J was trimmed by 4 bases and V by 5 bases; bases with no gene match: 5. CDR3: CASSRTSGKYNEQFF. The CDR3 nucleotides read TGTGCCAGCAGTAGAACTAGCGGGAAGTACAATGAGCAGTTCTTC.

This clone was detected only once. The chain employs TRBV19 and TRBJ1-2, with 8 bases lining up with TRBD1. The CDR3 contains 16 residues. Trimming took 2 bases from V and 4 from J; bases not matched to a gene: 9. CDR1 is LNHDA and CDR2 is SQIVND in the germline V gene (reference sequence). DNA for the CDR3: TGTGCCAGTAGTATACGGACAGGGTTAGTAAGCTATGGCTACACCTTC. It codes for CASSIRTGLVSYGYTF.

This rearrangement joins TRBV5-1 to TRBJ1-3, with D tentatively TRBD1 (6 bases). Per germline, CDR1 SGHRS and CDR2 YFSETQ. V lost 3 bases to trimming and J lost 1 base, with 8 bases between them. The CDR3 covers 14 residues. Written as DNA, the CDR3 is TGCGCCAGCAGCTCACAGGGATCTGGAAACACCATATATTTT. This sequence encodes CASSSQGSGNTIYF.